Listed below are T cell receptor beta chains from one sample, sequenced in a study of blood T cell repertoires in COVID-19. Method: immunoSEQ multiplex PCR; TCRdb's copy keeps in-frame clones and lacks some. The sample has about 61,000 clones; 91% are singletons. Input material: peripheral blood. The receptors originated from a human donor in a cohort sampled during active COVID-19. Each CDR3 is given with its conserved first and last residue. A D gene is named only where the DNA matches it firmly. Clone size is not always given. Where it is, it says once, few, many or a class for expanded clones.

V: TRBV7-2
size: -
J: TRBJ2-1
length: 14
D: -
DNA: TGTGCCAGCAGCCCGGTTAGTTCCTACAATGAGCAGTTCTTC
CDR3: CASSPVSSYNEQFF

V: TRBV19
size: -
J: TRBJ1-1
length: 15
D: TRBD1
DNA: TGTGCCAGTAGTATACACAGGGGAGTGAACACTGAAGCTTTCTTT
CDR3: CASSIHRGVNTEAFF

V: TRBV15
size: -
J: TRBJ1-1
length: 13
D: -
DNA: TGTGCCACCAGCAGTTCGGTGAACACTGAAGCTTTCTTT
CDR3: CATSSSVNTEAFF

V: TRBV27
size: once
J: TRBJ2-2
length: 14
D: -
DNA: TGTGCCAGCAGCTCCGGGACAAACACCGGGGAGCTGTTTTTT
CDR3: CASSSGTNTGELFF

V: TRBV7-3
size: -
J: TRBJ2-1
length: 13
D: -
DNA: TGTGCCAGCAGCTTGATAGACAGGAATGAGCAGTTCTTC
CDR3: CASSLIDRNEQFF

V: TRBV3-1/TRBV3-2
size: once
J: TRBJ2-2
length: 18
D: -
DNA: TGTGCCAGCAGCCAAGCTTTAACTGGGGCGGACGGGACCGGGGAGCTGTTTTTT
CDR3: CASSQALTGADGTGELFF

V: TRBV29-1
size: -
J: TRBJ2-3
length: 14
D: -
DNA: TGCAGCGTCCCGTCGCGGGGTGGAACAGATACGCAGTATTTT
CDR3: CSVPSRGGTDTQYF

V: TRBV18
size: -
J: TRBJ2-3
length: 17
D: TRBD2
DNA: TGTGCCAGCTCGGTCCCGAGGGGAAGCGGGGACACAGATACGCAGTATTTT
CDR3: CASSVPRGSGDTDTQYF

V: TRBV9
size: -
J: TRBJ1-6
length: 15
D: TRBD1
DNA: TGTGCCAGCAGCGGGGGGACAGCGGATAATTCACCCCTCCACTTT
CDR3: CASSGGTADNSPLHF

V: TRBV19
size: -
J: TRBJ2-7
length: 14
D: -
DNA: TGTGCCAGTAGCCCGACGGGGGGCGCGGACGAGCAGTACTTC
CDR3: CASSPTGGADEQYF

V: TRBV5-1
size: -
J: TRBJ2-7
length: 15
D: TRBD2
DNA: TGCGCCAGCAGCTTGGGTGGGGGGGGTGGCGACGAGCAGTACTTC
CDR3: CASSLGGGGGDEQYF

V: TRBV7-6
size: -
J: TRBJ2-5
length: 14
D: -
DNA: TGTGCCAGCAGCCAGCCGGGACTGCTGGAGACCCAGTACTTC
CDR3: CASSQPGLLETQYF

V: TRBV6-4
size: -
J: TRBJ2-3
length: 16
D: TRBD2
DNA: TGTGCCAGCAGTGACTCGAGAGCGGGAGTCACAGATACGCAGTATTTT
CDR3: CASSDSRAGVTDTQYF

V: TRBV4-1
size: -
J: TRBJ2-5
length: 16
D: TRBD2
DNA: TGCGCCAGCAGCCAACCACTTAGCGGGGGACGGGAGACCCAGTACTTC
CDR3: CASSQPLSGGRETQYF

V: TRBV7-7
size: once
J: TRBJ2-3
length: 14
D: TRBD2
DNA: TGTGCTAGCAGCCCGGGGACTAGCGGAGATACGCAGTATTTT
CDR3: CASSPGTSGDTQYF

V: TRBV18
size: -
J: TRBJ1-3
length: 15
D: -
DNA: TGTGCCAGCTCCGGTGCAGCGCACTCTGGAAACACCATATATTTT
CDR3: CASSGAAHSGNTIYF

V: TRBV30
size: -
J: TRBJ2-1
length: 13
D: -
DNA: TGTGCCTGGGCCAGAGGAGTTAACAATGAGCAGTTCTTC
CDR3: CAWARGVNNEQFF

V: TRBV27
size: -
J: TRBJ2-3
length: 14
D: -
DNA: TGTGCCAGCAGTTTACAGGGTTTGGCAGATACGCAGTATTTT
CDR3: CASSLQGLADTQYF

V: TRBV5-1
size: -
J: TRBJ2-3
length: 15
D: TRBD2
DNA: TGCGCCAGCAGCCCGACTAGCGGTAGCACAGATACGCAGTATTTT
CDR3: CASSPTSGSTDTQYF

V: TRBV9
size: -
J: TRBJ2-1
length: 15
D: TRBD2
DNA: TGTGCCAGCAGCGTAGGCGGGGGGTTCTACAATGAGCAGTTCTTC
CDR3: CASSVGGGFYNEQFF

V: TRBV19
size: -
J: TRBJ2-4
length: 15
D: -
DNA: TGTGCCAGTAGTATGCCCCATCGGGGGGCGGACATTCAGTACTTC
CDR3: CASSMPHRGADIQYF

V: TRBV7-8
size: -
J: TRBJ2-5
length: 16
D: -
DNA: TGTGCCAGCAGCTTATCACCCGGGTCCAAGAAAGAGACCCAGTACTTC
CDR3: CASSLSPGSKKETQYF

V: TRBV5-1
size: -
J: TRBJ2-7
length: 12
D: -
DNA: TGCGCCAGCAGCTTGCGGGGTTACGAGCAGTACTTC
CDR3: CASSLRGYEQYF

V: TRBV4-1
size: -
J: TRBJ2-7
length: 15
D: TRBD2
DNA: TGCGCCAGCAGCCGGGTCGGGACTAGCTTTGGCGAGCAGTACTTC
CDR3: CASSRVGTSFGEQYF

V: TRBV28
size: -
J: TRBJ2-3
length: 13
D: TRBD1
DNA: TGTGCCAGCGGCGGGACAGGGGCAGATACGCAGTATTTT
CDR3: CASGGTGADTQYF

V: TRBV7-2
size: -
J: TRBJ2-1
length: 16
D: TRBD1
DNA: TGTGCCAGCAGCGACAGGGGGCGCATCTCCTACAATGAGCAGTTCTTC
CDR3: CASSDRGRISYNEQFF

V: TRBV11-2
size: few
J: TRBJ2-3
length: 13
D: -
DNA: TGTGCCAGCAGCTCAGAAGGGGCAGATACGCAGTATTTT
CDR3: CASSSEGADTQYF

V: TRBV6-5
size: -
J: TRBJ1-4
length: 15
D: -
DNA: TGTGCCAGCAGAGCGGGCGGCGCCCGGAGGGAAAAACTGTTTTTT
CDR3: CASRAGGARREKLFF

V: TRBV4-3
size: -
J: TRBJ1-1
length: 12
D: -
DNA: TGCGCCAGCAGCCTTGGAGCCACTGAAGCTTTCTTT
CDR3: CASSLGATEAFF

V: TRBV30
size: once
J: TRBJ2-1
length: 13
D: TRBD2
DNA: TGTGCCTGGAGTCGAGGACTAGACGATGAGCAGTTCTTC
CDR3: CAWSRGLDDEQFF

V: TRBV12-3/TRBV12-4
size: -
J: TRBJ2-1
length: 13
D: TRBD2
DNA: TGTGCCAGCAGTTCCCGGACTAGAGATGAGCAGTTCTTC
CDR3: CASSSRTRDEQFF